This section outlines one T cell receptor beta chain sequence together with its context. The data are from a study of blood T cell repertoires in COVID-19. Study details: Acute and convalescent COVID-19 samples came from the United States, Italy and Spain. The analysed material was cDNA or gDNA that came from T cells, B-cell-depleted T cells, or PBMCs.

This CDR3 comprises 14 residues. In germline, CDR1 is KGHDR, CDR2 SFDVKD. The V segment lost 9 bases and the J segment 7 bases; nucleotides outside the gene matches: 12. Using immunoSEQ multiplex PCR, the repertoire was profiled, and TCRdb retains in-frame clones only, with some absent. Of around 200,000 clones listed, 85% to 90% were seen once; the top ten hold 5% to 6.5%. What was sequenced was peripheral blood. This sequence originates from a man older than 75 with acute or convalescent COVID-19. V usage is TRBV24-1 and J usage is TRBJ2-5; TRBD2 matches at 8 bases. CDR3 sequence (DNA): TGTGCCACCGCGAACGGGGGGGCCCGGGGGACCCAGTACTTC. As protein: CATANGGARGTQYF.